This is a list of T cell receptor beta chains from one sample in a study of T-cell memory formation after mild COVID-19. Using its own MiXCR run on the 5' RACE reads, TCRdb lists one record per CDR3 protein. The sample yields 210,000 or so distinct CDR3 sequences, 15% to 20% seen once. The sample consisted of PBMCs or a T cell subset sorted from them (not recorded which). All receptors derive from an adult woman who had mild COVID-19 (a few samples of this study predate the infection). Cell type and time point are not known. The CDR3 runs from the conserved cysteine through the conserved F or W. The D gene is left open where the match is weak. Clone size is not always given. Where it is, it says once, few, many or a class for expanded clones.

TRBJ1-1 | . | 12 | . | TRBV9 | TGTGCCAGCAGCGGGAAGAACACTGAAGCTTTCTTT | CASSGKNTEAFF
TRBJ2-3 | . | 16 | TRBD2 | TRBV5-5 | TGTGCCAGCAGCCGCGGACTAGCGGGGAACACAGATACGCAGTATTTT | CASSRGLAGNTDTQYF
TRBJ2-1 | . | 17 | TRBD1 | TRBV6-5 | TGTGCCAGCTACTCTTACTTCGACAGGGGAAGGAAGGATGAGCAGTTCTTC | CASYSYFDRGRKDEQFF
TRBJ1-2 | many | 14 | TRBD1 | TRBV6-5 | TGTGCCAGCAGGGACAGGGAGGCGGGCTATGGCTACACCTTC | CASRDREAGYGYTF
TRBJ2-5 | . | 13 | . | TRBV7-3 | TGTGCCAGCAGCAAAGAGCGGGAAGAGACCCAGTACTTC | CASSKEREETQYF
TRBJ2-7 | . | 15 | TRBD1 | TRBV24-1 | TGTGCCACCAGTGATTCGAGGACAGGGGGTCGCGAGCAGTACTTC | CATSDSRTGGREQYF
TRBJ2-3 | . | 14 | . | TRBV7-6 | TGTGCCAGCAGCCCCCGGACTCTCCCAGATACGCAGTATTTT | CASSPRTLPDTQYF
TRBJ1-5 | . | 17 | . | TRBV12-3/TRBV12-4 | TGTGCCAGCAGTTTATCGTGGGGCACAGGGAGCAATCAGCCCCAGCATTTT | CASSLSWGTGSNQPQHF
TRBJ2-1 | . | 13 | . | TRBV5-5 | TGTGCCAGCAGCTTGGTTTCCGGGAAGGAGCAGTTCTTC | CASSLVSGKEQFF
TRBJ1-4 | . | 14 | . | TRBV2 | TGTGCCAGCAGTGTTCATCAGCATAATGAAAAACTGTTTTTT | CASSVHQHNEKLFF
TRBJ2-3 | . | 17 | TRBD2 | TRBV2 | TGTGCCAGCAGTGAAAGGACTAGCGGGGGGCAGGCAGATACGCAGTATTTT | CASSERTSGGQADTQYF
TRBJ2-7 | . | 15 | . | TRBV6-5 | TGTGCCAGCAGTTACTCAAGGGCCCCAGAGGGCGAGCAGTACTTC | CASSYSRAPEGEQYF
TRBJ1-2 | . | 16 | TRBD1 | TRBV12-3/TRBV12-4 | TGTGCCAGCAGCCGGGGGACAGGGGCCGGGAACTATGGCTACACCTTC | CASSRGTGAGNYGYTF
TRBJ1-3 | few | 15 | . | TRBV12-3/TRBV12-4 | TGTGCCAGCAGTTACTGGACGGAACCTGGAAACACCATATATTTT | CASSYWTEPGNTIYF
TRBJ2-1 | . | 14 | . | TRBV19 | TGTGCCAGTAGTGGGAGGGGGAACTACAATGAGCAGTTCTTC | CASSGRGNYNEQFF
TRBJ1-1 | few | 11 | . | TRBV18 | TGTGCCAGCTCACCACAGGGCAGAGCTTTCTTT | CASSPQGRAFF
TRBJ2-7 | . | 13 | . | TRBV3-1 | TGTGCCAGCAGCCAAGTTGAAGGGAACGAGCAGTACTTC | CASSQVEGNEQYF
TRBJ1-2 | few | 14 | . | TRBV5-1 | TGCGCCAGCAGCTTGGCCGGCAGAAACTATGGCTACACCTTC | CASSLAGRNYGYTF
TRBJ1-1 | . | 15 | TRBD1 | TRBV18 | TGTGCCAGCTCATCGCTGACAGGGATGAACACTGAAGCTTTCTTT | CASSSLTGMNTEAFF
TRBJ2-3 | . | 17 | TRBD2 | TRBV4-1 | TGCGCCAGCAGCCAAGGCGGGGCTAGCGGGGTCACAGATACGCAGTATTTT | CASSQGGASGVTDTQYF
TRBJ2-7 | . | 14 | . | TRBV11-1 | TGTGCCAGCAGCTTAGACCCCCTGGGTTTCGAGCAGTACTTC | CASSLDPLGFEQYF
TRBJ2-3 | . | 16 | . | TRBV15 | TGTGCCACCAGCAGAGATAGGGCAGGGTCAAGAGATACGCAGTATTTT | CATSRDRAGSRDTQYF
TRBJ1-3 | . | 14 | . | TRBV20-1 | TGCAGTGCGAGACAGGAGAGCTCTGGAAACACCATATATTTT | CSARQESSGNTIYF
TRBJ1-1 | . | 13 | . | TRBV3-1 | TGTGCCAGCAGCCAACATGGGCTCACTGAAGCTTTCTTT | CASSQHGLTEAFF
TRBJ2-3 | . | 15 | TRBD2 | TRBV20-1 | TGCAGTGCTCCCTTCCTAGCGGGGGGGCGCGATACGCAGTATTTT | CSAPFLAGGRDTQYF
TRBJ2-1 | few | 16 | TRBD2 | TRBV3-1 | TGTGCCAGCAGCCAAGGGATTAGCGGGAGGAAGAATGAGCAGTTCTTC | CASSQGISGRKNEQFF
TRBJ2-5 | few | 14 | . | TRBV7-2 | TGTGCCAGCAGCCCTGGACTCCCCGGAAAGACCCAGTACTTC | CASSPGLPGKTQYF
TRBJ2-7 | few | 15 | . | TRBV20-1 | TGCAGTGCTACCCCGCGGGGAGGGGGCCTGGACGAGCAGTACTTC | CSATPRGGGLDEQYF
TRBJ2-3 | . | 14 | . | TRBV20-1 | TGCAGTGCTAGACTGGGGTCTACGACAGATACGCAGTATTTT | CSARLGSTTDTQYF
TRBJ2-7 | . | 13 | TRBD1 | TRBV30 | TGTGCCTGGAAGGGACAGGGGATCTCCGAGCAGTACTTC | CAWKGQGISEQYF
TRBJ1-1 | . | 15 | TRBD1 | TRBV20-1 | TGCAGTGCTAGAAAAGGGACAGGCATGAACACTGAAGCTTTCTTT | CSARKGTGMNTEAFF
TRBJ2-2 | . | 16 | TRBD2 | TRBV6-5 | TGTGCCAGCAGTTACCCCAGCGGGAGGGCATCCGGGGAGCTGTTTTTT | CASSYPSGRASGELFF
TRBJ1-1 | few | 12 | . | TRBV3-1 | TGTGCCAGCAGGGGAGGGGAGGCTGAAGCTTTCTTT | CASRGGEAEAFF
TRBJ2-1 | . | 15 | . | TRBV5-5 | TGTGCCAGCAGCTTCGAGGGGGAGACCTACAATGAGCAGTTCTTC | CASSFEGETYNEQFF
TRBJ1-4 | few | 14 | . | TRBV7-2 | TGTGCCAGCAGCTTCCAGGGGTCCAATGAAAAACTGTTTTTT | CASSFQGSNEKLFF
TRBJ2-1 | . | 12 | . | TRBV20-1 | TGCAGTGCTCAGCTTAGGGGGATTGAGCAGTTCTTC | CSAQLRGIEQFF
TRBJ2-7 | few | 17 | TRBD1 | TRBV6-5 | TGTGCCAGCAGTTACTCAGACAGGGGGCAGATTTCCTACGAGCAGTACTTC | CASSYSDRGQISYEQYF
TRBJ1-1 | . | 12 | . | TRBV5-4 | TGTGCCAGCAGCTCCGCAGCGGTCGGAGCTTTCTTT | CASSSAAVGAFF
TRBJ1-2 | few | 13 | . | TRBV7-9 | TGTGCCAGCAGCTTAGCAGGGGGTGGAGGCTACACCTTC | CASSLAGGGGYTF
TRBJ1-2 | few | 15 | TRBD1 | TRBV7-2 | TGTGTCAGCAGCTTCTTCCGGGACAGGGCTGCTGGCTACACCTTC | CVSSFFRDRAAGYTF
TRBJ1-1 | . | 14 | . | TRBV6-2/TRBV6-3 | TGTGCCAGCAGTTACCTGGCCCCGAAGGCTGAAGCTTTCTTT | CASSYLAPKAEAFF
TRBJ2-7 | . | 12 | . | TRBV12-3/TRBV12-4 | TGTGCCAGCAGCACAGACAGGAGGTGGGAGTACTTC | CASSTDRRWEYF